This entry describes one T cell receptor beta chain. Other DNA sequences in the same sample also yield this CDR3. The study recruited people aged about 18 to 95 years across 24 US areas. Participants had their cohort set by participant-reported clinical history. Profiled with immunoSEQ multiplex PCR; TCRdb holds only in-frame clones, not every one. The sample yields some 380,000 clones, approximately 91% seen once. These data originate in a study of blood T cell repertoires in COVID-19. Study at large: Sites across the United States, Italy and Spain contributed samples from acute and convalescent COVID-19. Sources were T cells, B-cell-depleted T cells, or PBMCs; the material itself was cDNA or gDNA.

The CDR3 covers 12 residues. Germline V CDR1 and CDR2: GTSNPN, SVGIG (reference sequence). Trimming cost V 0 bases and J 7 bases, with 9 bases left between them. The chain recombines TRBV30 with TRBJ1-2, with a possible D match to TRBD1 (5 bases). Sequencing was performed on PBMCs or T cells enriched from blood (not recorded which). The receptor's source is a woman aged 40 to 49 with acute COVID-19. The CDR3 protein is CAWSVWGGGYTF. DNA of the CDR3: TGTGCCTGGAGTGTATGGGGGGGTGGCTACACCTTC.